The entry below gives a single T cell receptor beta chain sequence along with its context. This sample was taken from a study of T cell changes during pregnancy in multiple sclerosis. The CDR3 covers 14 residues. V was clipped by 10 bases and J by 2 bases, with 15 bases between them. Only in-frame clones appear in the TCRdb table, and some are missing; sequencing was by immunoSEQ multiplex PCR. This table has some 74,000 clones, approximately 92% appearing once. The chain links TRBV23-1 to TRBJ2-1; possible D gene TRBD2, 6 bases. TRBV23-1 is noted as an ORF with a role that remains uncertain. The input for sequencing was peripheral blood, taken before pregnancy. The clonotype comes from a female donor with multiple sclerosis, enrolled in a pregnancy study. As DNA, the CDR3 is TGCGCCAACCCCTCGGCTAGCGCCTACAATGAGCAGTTCTTC. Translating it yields CANPSASAYNEQFF.